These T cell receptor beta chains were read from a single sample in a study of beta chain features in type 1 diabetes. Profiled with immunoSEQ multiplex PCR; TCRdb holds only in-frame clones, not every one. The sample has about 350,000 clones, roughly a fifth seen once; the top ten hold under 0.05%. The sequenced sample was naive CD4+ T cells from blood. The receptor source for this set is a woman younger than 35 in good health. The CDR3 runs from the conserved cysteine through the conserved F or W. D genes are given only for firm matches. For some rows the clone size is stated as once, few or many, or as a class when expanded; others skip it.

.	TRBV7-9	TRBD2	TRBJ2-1	TGTGCCAGCAGTTCGCGGGGGGGCCCCTACAATGAGCAGTTCTTC	CASSSRGGPYNEQFF
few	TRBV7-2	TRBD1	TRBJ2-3	TGTGCCAGCAGCCCACAGGGGTTCGGCACAGATACGCAGTATTTT	CASSPQGFGTDTQYF
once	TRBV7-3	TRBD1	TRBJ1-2	TGTGCCAGCAGTCGGGGACAGGGGGCGAACTATGGCTACACCTTC	CASSRGQGANYGYTF
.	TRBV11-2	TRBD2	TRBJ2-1	TGTGCCAGCAGCTCCCTAGCGGGAAAATATAATGAGCAGTTCTTC	CASSSLAGKYNEQFF
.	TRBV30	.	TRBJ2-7	TGTGCCTGGACGGGGAGTAACTACGAGCAGTACTTC	CAWTGSNYEQYF
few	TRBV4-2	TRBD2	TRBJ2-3	TGTGCCAGCAGCCAACTTAGCGGGAGGGCCGTAGATACGCAGTATTTT	CASSQLSGRAVDTQYF
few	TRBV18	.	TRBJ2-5	TGTGCCAGCTCACGGGGGGAGCGACAGACCCAGTACTTC	CASSRGERQTQYF
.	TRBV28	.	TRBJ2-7	TGTGCCAGCAGTTCCCAAACCTACGAGCAGTACTTC	CASSSQTYEQYF
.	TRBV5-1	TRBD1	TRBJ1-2	TGCGCCAGCAGCTCGGGACAGCCCTTGAGGGGCTACACCTTC	CASSSGQPLRGYTF
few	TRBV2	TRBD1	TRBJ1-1	TGTGCCAGCAGGGAGGAAAGGGGGCGGACTGAAGCTTTCTTT	CASREERGRTEAFF
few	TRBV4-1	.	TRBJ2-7	TGCGCCAGCAGCCGTGAACGGGCCTACGAGCAGTACTTC	CASSRERAYEQYF
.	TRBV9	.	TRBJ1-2	TGTGCCAGCAGCGCCCTTTACTCTTCTGGCTACACCTTC	CASSALYSSGYTF
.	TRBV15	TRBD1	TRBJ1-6	TGTGCCACCAGCAGAGATAGGGGGCTGGGATCACCCCTCCACTTT	CATSRDRGLGSPLHF
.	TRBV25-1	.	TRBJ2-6	TGTGCCAGCAGTGAATCTCCCACAGGGTCTGGGGCCAACGTCCTGACTTTC	CASSESPTGSGANVLTF
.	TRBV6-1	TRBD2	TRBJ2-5	TGTGCCAGCAGTGAGGGGACTAGCAGACAAGAGACCCAGTACTTC	CASSEGTSRQETQYF
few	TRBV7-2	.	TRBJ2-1	TGTGCCAGCAGCTTAGATTTTCGGGGGGCAGGGGAGCAGTTCTTC	CASSLDFRGAGEQFF
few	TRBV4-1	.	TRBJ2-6	TGCGCCAGCAGCCAAGATCAACGGGGTGGGGCCAACGTCCTGACTTTC	CASSQDQRGGANVLTF
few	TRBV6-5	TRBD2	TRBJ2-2	TGTGCCAGACCGGGGGGGCCGACCGGGGAGCTGTTTTTT	CARPGGPTGELFF
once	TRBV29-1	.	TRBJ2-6	TGCAGCGTTTTCAGCTCTGGGGCCAACGTCCTGACTTTC	CSVFSSGANVLTF
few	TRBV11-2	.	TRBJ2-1	TGTGCCAGCAGCCCCCAAGGGGGCTACAATGAGCAGTTCTTC	CASSPQGGYNEQFF
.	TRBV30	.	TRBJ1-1	TGTGCCTGGAGTCCCGGACAGACTGAAGCTTTCTTT	CAWSPGQTEAFF
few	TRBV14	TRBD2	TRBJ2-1	TGTGCCAGCAGCCGCAGACTAGCTACTTACAATGAGCAGTTCTTC	CASSRRLATYNEQFF
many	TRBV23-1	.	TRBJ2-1	TGCGCCAGCAAACAAGACAGGAGCTCCTACAATGAGCAGTTCTTC	CASKQDRSSYNEQFF
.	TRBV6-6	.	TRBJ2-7	TGTGCCAGCAGTCGATACGGTTCTACGGGCTACGAGCAGTACTTC	CASSRYGSTGYEQYF
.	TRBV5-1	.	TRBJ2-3	TGCGCCAGCAGCCCGGGGGGCCAGACAGATACGCAGTATTTT	CASSPGGQTDTQYF
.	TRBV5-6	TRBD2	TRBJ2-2	TGTGCCAGCAGCCAAGGGACGGGGGGAGACACCGGGGAGCTGTTTTTT	CASSQGTGGDTGELFF
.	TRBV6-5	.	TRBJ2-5	TGTGCCAGCACCGTACTGGGGGGGCGCAAAGAGACCCAGTACTTC	CASTVLGGRKETQYF
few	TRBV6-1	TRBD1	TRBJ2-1	TGTGCCAGCAGCGGACAGGGTCTTAATGAGCAGTTCTTC	CASSGQGLNEQFF
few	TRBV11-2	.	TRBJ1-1	TGTGCCAGCAGCTTAAGTTGGACAGCGAACACTGAAGCTTTCTTT	CASSLSWTANTEAFF
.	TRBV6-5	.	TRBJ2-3	TGTGCCAGCACGGGGCGGGGCGCAGGTGATACGCAGTATTTT	CASTGRGAGDTQYF
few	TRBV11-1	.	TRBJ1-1	TGTGCCAGCAGCTCCCCATTAGGACATACCACTGAAGCTTTCTTT	CASSSPLGHTTEAFF
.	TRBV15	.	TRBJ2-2	TGTGCCACCAGCAGAGATCGGGGGTTGTCCACCGGGGAGCTGTTTTTT	CATSRDRGLSTGELFF
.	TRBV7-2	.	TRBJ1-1	TGTGCCAGCAGCTTAGACGGGTCTCGCTACGAAGCTTTCTTT	CASSLDGSRYEAFF
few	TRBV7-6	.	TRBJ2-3	TGTGCCAGCAGCTTACGGGTGTTTCAGCAAGATACGCAGTATTTT	CASSLRVFQQDTQYF
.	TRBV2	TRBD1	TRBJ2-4	TGTGCCAGCAGCGAGACAGGGGTCGCCAAAAACATTCAGTACTTC	CASSETGVAKNIQYF